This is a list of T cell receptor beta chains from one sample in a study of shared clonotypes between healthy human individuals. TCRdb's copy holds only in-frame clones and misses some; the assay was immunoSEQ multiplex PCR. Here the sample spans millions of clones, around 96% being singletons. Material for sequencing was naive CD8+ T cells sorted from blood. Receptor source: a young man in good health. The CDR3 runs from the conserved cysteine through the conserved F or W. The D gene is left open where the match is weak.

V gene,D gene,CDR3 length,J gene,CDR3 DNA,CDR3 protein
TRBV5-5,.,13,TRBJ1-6,TGTGCCAGCAGCTGGGACGGGGGGTCACCCCTCCACTTT,CASSWDGGSPLHF
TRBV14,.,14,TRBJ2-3,TGTGCCACCGGGGAGAATAGCGAGGCAGATACGCAGTATTTT,CATGENSEADTQYF
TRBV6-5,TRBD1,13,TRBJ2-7,TGTGCCAGCAGTTTTAACCCCGGGACAGGGCAGTACTTC,CASSFNPGTGQYF
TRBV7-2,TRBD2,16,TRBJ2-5,TGTGCCAGCAGCTTAACTTTCAGCGGGGGAGAAGAGACCCAGTACTTC,CASSLTFSGGEETQYF
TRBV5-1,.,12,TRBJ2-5,TGCGCCAGCAGCCCGTCCGGAGCTCAAGAGTACTTC,CASSPSGAQEYF
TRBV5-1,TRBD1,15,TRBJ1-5,TGCGCCAGCAGCTTGGGACAGGGGGCTGATCAGCCCCAGCATTTT,CASSLGQGADQPQHF
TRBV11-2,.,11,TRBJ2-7,TGTGCCAGCAGCCACTTAGGGGAGCAGTACTTC,CASSHLGEQYF
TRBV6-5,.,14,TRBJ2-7,TGTGCCAGCAGTTTTGGACGGAGCTCCTACGAGCAGTACTTC,CASSFGRSSYEQYF
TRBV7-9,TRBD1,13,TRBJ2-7,TGTGCCAGCAGCCGGGGGACAGGCCACGAGCAGTACTTC,CASSRGTGHEQYF
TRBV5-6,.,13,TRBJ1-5,TGTGCCAGCAGCTTGGAGGTAGGGGAGCCCCAGCATTTT,CASSLEVGEPQHF